This T cell receptor beta chain was recovered during a study of blood T cell repertoires in COVID-19. Study at large: Both acute and convalescent COVID-19 samples were obtained from the United States, Italy and Spain.

As originally analysed: It was from reference gene primer amplification that nucleated cell counts were estimated. Here immunoSEQ multiplex PCR was the method, and the copy in TCRdb shows in-frame clones only, minus some. Clonal size and the V and J genes are those of that table, whereas D and trimming came from the DNA. The sample has some 100,000 clones, 80% to 90% seen once. The CDR3 contains 13 residues. V dropped 1 base and J dropped 11 bases, with 11 bases sitting between them. From germline, CDR1 is SGHDN and CDR2 FVKESK. The rearrangement joins TRBV14 to TRBJ1-4; no clear D. This clonotype originated in a woman in her seventies with acute or convalescent COVID-19. Material: peripheral blood. The CDR3 DNA sequence: TGTGCCAGCAGCCAAGTACAGTGGTGGAAACTGTTTTTT. Translated, it gives CASSQVQWWKLFF.